Listed below are T cell receptor beta chains from one sample, sequenced in a study of T cell responses to AZD1222 COVID-19 vaccine. The method was immunoSEQ multiplex PCR; TCRdb's version includes in-frame clones alone and lacks a portion of them. The table lists 200,000 or so clones, roughly 92% of them singletons. Source: peripheral blood, taken 28 days after the second AZD1222 dose. The receptor source for this set is an adult who received the AZD1222 COVID-19 vaccine. Each CDR3 is given with its conserved first and last residue. A D gene is named only where the DNA matches it firmly. Expanded clones get a size class; other rows say once, few or many, or leave the size out.

V: TRBV12-3/TRBV12-4; J: TRBJ1-5; size: NA; D: TRBD1; length: 11; DNA: TGTGCCAGCAGTCCAGACAGGGCCCAGCATTTT; CDR3: CASSPDRAQHF
V: TRBV6-6; J: TRBJ1-1; size: once; D: TRBD1; length: 17; DNA: TGTGCCAGCAGTCAGAGGACAGGTTTGTCTCCCACGACTGAAGCTTTCTTT; CDR3: CASSQRTGLSPTTEAFF
V: TRBV20-1; J: TRBJ2-7; size: NA; D: TRBD2; length: 11; DNA: TGCAGTCGGGGAGGGACCTACGAGCAGTACTTC; CDR3: CSRGGTYEQYF
V: TRBV28; J: TRBJ1-2; size: NA; D: TRBD1; length: 15; DNA: TGTGCCAGCAGTGCCGGTGGGACAGGGGGATATGGCTACACCTTC; CDR3: CASSAGGTGGYGYTF
V: TRBV11-2; J: TRBJ1-6; size: NA; D: NA; length: 15; DNA: TGTGCCAGCAGCTTTAGTATGGGAAACAATTCACCCCTCCACTTT; CDR3: CASSFSMGNNSPLHF
V: TRBV29-1; J: TRBJ1-2; size: NA; D: NA; length: 12; DNA: TGCAGCGTTGAAGGGGGTAATAGTGGCTACACCTTC; CDR3: CSVEGGNSGYTF
V: TRBV5-1; J: TRBJ2-1; size: NA; D: NA; length: 15; DNA: TGCGCCAGCAGTAGGGGACGGAAAATTGACAATGAGCAGTTCTTC; CDR3: CASSRGRKIDNEQFF
V: TRBV12-3/TRBV12-4; J: TRBJ1-1; size: NA; D: NA; length: 13; DNA: TGTGCCAGCATGGTCGGTATGAACACTGAAGCTTTCTTT; CDR3: CASMVGMNTEAFF
V: TRBV6-4; J: TRBJ1-4; size: NA; D: NA; length: 14; DNA: TGTGCCAGCAGTGCCCAGGGAGGAAACGAAAAACTGTTTTTT; CDR3: CASSAQGGNEKLFF
V: TRBV6-1; J: TRBJ1-1; size: NA; D: TRBD1; length: 17; DNA: TGTGCCAGCAGTGAAGCGACAGGGTGGCTATTATTTACTGAAGCTTTCTTT; CDR3: CASSEATGWLLFTEAFF
V: TRBV28; J: TRBJ1-5; size: once; D: NA; length: 16; DNA: TGTGCCAGCAGTCTCGAAGGGGGGTTTAGCAATCAGCCCCAGCATTTT; CDR3: CASSLEGGFSNQPQHF
V: TRBV5-5; J: TRBJ1-6; size: NA; D: NA; length: 15; DNA: TGTGCCAGCAGCTTGGGGACAGTCTATAATTCACCCCTCCACTTT; CDR3: CASSLGTVYNSPLHF
V: TRBV29-1; J: TRBJ1-4; size: NA; D: NA; length: 15; DNA: TGCAGCGTTGAAGATGATGCCAGGGGTTTTGAAAAACTGTTTTTT; CDR3: CSVEDDARGFEKLFF
V: TRBV28; J: TRBJ1-4; size: NA; D: NA; length: 15; DNA: TGTGCCAGCCGGAATGGACACGGTGGAAATGAAAAACTGTTTTTT; CDR3: CASRNGHGGNEKLFF
V: TRBV14; J: TRBJ1-5; size: NA; D: NA; length: 14; DNA: TGTGCCAGCAGCCAGGTGGGGTCCCCCGCGGCCCAGCATTTT; CDR3: CASSQVGSPAAQHF
V: TRBV28; J: TRBJ2-7; size: once; D: TRBD1; length: 14; DNA: TGTGCCAGCCGGACGGGATCACAGGGGTACGAGCAGTACTTC; CDR3: CASRTGSQGYEQYF
V: TRBV5-1; J: TRBJ1-2; size: NA; D: TRBD1; length: 14; DNA: TGCGCCAGCAGCTTAAGACAGGGTAGCCATGGCTACACCTTC; CDR3: CASSLRQGSHGYTF
V: TRBV28; J: TRBJ2-3; size: NA; D: NA; length: 17; DNA: TGTGCCAGCAGTTTGAGTGCAGCAGGGACGGGGACAGATACGCAGTATTTT; CDR3: CASSLSAAGTGTDTQYF
V: TRBV10-3; J: TRBJ2-7; size: NA; D: TRBD1; length: 15; DNA: TGTGCCATCTTCGACCCGGGACAGGTCTTGAACGAGCAGTACTTC; CDR3: CAIFDPGQVLNEQYF
V: TRBV18; J: TRBJ1-2; size: NA; D: NA; length: 13; DNA: TGTGCCAGCTCACCACAGAGGGATCCGGGCTACACCTTC; CDR3: CASSPQRDPGYTF
V: TRBV14; J: TRBJ2-2; size: NA; D: TRBD1; length: 18; DNA: TGTGCCAGCAGCCCTATAGCGCCTTCCAGGGGGAGAGACGGGGAGCTGTTTTTT; CDR3: CASSPIAPSRGRDGELFF
V: TRBV10-3; J: TRBJ2-3; size: NA; D: NA; length: 15; DNA: TGTGCCATCAGTGAGTCGGGGGGCCGCACAGATACGCAGTATTTT; CDR3: CAISESGGRTDTQYF
V: TRBV7-8; J: TRBJ1-5; size: NA; D: NA; length: 12; DNA: TGTGCCAGCAGCCCAGAGGGCCAGCCCCAGCATTTT; CDR3: CASSPEGQPQHF
V: TRBV19; J: TRBJ2-1; size: NA; D: TRBD1; length: 13; DNA: TGTGCCAGTAGTTCCCCAGGGGGCAGGGAGCAGTTCTTC; CDR3: CASSSPGGREQFF
V: TRBV13; J: TRBJ2-3; size: NA; D: TRBD2; length: 15; DNA: TGTGCCAGCAAACCAGCGGGGGGGCCCACAGATACGCAGTATTTT; CDR3: CASKPAGGPTDTQYF
V: TRBV5-1; J: TRBJ1-1; size: once; D: NA; length: 15; DNA: TGCGCCAGCAGCTTGGAGGGGGGGGCGAGGACTGAAGCTTTCTTT; CDR3: CASSLEGGARTEAFF
V: TRBV15; J: TRBJ1-5; size: once; D: NA; length: 14; DNA: TGTGCCACCAGCATCCGGACAGGCAATCAGCCCCAGCATTTT; CDR3: CATSIRTGNQPQHF
V: TRBV11-2; J: TRBJ2-1; size: NA; D: NA; length: 15; DNA: TGTGCCAGCAGCTTAGGCCCGGGCCTCTACAATGAGCAGTTCTTC; CDR3: CASSLGPGLYNEQFF
V: TRBV6-2/TRBV6-3; J: TRBJ1-2; size: NA; D: NA; length: 13; DNA: TGTGCCAGCAGTACAAGGCTTTACTATGGCTACACCTTC; CDR3: CASSTRLYYGYTF
V: TRBV9; J: TRBJ1-3; size: once; D: NA; length: 15; DNA: TGTGCCAGCAGCGTTCAGGGTACCATCGGGAACACCATATATTTT; CDR3: CASSVQGTIGNTIYF
V: TRBV5-1; J: TRBJ2-7; size: NA; D: NA; length: 16; DNA: TGCGCCAGCAGCTTGGGAGGCGCAGGGGTATCCTACGAGCAGTACTTC; CDR3: CASSLGGAGVSYEQYF
V: TRBV18; J: TRBJ1-2; size: NA; D: NA; length: 15; DNA: TGTGCCAGCTCACCAAACCGGCCAGGGGCTGAGGGCTACACCTTC; CDR3: CASSPNRPGAEGYTF
V: TRBV3-1/TRBV3-2; J: TRBJ1-3; size: NA; D: NA; length: 14; DNA: TGTGCCAGCAGCCAAGGGAACTCTGGAAACACCATATATTTT; CDR3: CASSQGNSGNTIYF
V: TRBV5-6; J: TRBJ1-5; size: few; D: NA; length: 13; DNA: TGTGCCAGCAGTCCAAGACCCAATCAGCCCCAGCATTTT; CDR3: CASSPRPNQPQHF
V: TRBV6-2/TRBV6-3; J: TRBJ2-7; size: NA; D: NA; length: 15; DNA: TGTGCCAGCAGTTACTCGAGGGGCTCATCCTACGAGCAGTACTTC; CDR3: CASSYSRGSSYEQYF
V: TRBV5-1; J: TRBJ2-1; size: NA; D: TRBD1; length: 15; DNA: TGCGCCAGCAGTTTTCGACAGGGCCAATACAATGAGCAGTTCTTC; CDR3: CASSFRQGQYNEQFF
V: TRBV11-3; J: TRBJ2-1; size: NA; D: TRBD1; length: 15; DNA: TGTGCCAGCAGCACGGGACAGGGGGGCTACAATGAGCAGTTCTTC; CDR3: CASSTGQGGYNEQFF
V: TRBV19; J: TRBJ2-1; size: NA; D: NA; length: 15; DNA: TGTGCCAGTAGTATCCAGGCGGAGAACTACAATGAGCAGTTCTTC; CDR3: CASSIQAENYNEQFF
V: TRBV18; J: TRBJ1-1; size: once; D: NA; length: 14; DNA: TGTGCCAGCTCACCGAAGGGGAGTAGTACTGAAGCTTTCTTT; CDR3: CASSPKGSSTEAFF
V: TRBV7-2; J: TRBJ2-7; size: NA; D: NA; length: 14; DNA: TGTGCCAGCAGCTTAGGGCCGGGCGGAAACGAGCAGTACTTC; CDR3: CASSLGPGGNEQYF